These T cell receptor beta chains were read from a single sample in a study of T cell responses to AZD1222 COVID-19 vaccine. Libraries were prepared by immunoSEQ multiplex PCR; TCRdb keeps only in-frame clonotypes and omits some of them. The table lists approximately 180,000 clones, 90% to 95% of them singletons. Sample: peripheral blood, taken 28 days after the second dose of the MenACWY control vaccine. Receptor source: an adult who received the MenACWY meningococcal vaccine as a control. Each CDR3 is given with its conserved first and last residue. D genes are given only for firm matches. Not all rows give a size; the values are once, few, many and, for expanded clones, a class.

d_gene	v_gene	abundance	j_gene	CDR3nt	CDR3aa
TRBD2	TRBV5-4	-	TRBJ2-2	TGTGCCAGCAGCTTTAGCGGGGGGCCAGCCGGGGAGCTGTTTTTT	CASSFSGGPAGELFF
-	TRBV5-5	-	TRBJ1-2	TGTGCCAGCAGCTTCTCGGACCGCCCCTACACCTTC	CASSFSDRPYTF
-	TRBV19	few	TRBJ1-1	TGTGCCAGTAGTATAGCACCAGACTTGAACACTGAAGCTTTCTTT	CASSIAPDLNTEAFF
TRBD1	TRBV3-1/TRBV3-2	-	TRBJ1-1	TGTGCCAGCAGCAGTACAGGGGGAGGCACTGAAGCTTTCTTT	CASSSTGGGTEAFF
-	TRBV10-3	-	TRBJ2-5	TGTGCCATCAGTGGGAGGGACCAGACCCAGTACTTC	CAISGRDQTQYF
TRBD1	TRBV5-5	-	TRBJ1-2	TGTGCCAGCAGCTTGGGACCGACAGGGATGGTCTATGGCTACACCTTC	CASSLGPTGMVYGYTF
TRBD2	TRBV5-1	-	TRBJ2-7	TGCGCCAGCAGCTTGGGAGGTAGCGGGGGGCTCTACGAGCAGTACTTC	CASSLGGSGGLYEQYF
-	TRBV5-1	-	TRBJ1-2	TGCGCCAGCAGCTTGGTAAGGCCCAATAGATATGGGTCGCGGTGGATTAACTATGGCTACACCTTC	CASSLVRPNRYGSRWINYGYTF
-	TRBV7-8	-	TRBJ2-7	TGTGCCAGCAGCTTAGGGGGCCCATCCTACGAGCAGTACTTC	CASSLGGPSYEQYF
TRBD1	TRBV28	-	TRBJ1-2	TGTGCCAGCAGTTTCGGGACAGGGACCTATGGCTACACCTTC	CASSFGTGTYGYTF
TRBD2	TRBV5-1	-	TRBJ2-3	TGCGCCAGCAGCGATCGCCCGACTAGCGGGGGGGCCGGCGATACGCAGTATTTT	CASSDRPTSGGAGDTQYF
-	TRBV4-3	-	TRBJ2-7	TGCGCCAGCAGCCAAGTTCGCTACGCCTACGAGCAGTACTTC	CASSQVRYAYEQYF
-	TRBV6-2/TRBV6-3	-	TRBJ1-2	TGTGCCAGCAGTTATGGACGCGGCTACACCTTC	CASSYGRGYTF
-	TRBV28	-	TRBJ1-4	TGTGCCAGCAGTTCCCGACTGATGGCTAATGAAAAACTGTTTTTT	CASSSRLMANEKLFF
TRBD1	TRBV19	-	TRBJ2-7	TGTGCCAGTAGTACGAGACAGGGCAGCTCCTACGAGCAGTACTTC	CASSTRQGSSYEQYF
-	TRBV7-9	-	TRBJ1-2	TGTGCCAGCAGCCGAGACAACTTCTATGGCTACACCTTC	CASSRDNFYGYTF
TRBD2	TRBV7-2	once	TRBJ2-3	TGTGCCAGCAGCTTCGGACTAGCGGGGGGGGTAGGTACGCAGTATTTT	CASSFGLAGGVGTQYF
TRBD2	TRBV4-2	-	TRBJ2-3	TGTGCCAGCAGCCAAGATTTAAGGGCGGGGGGAACTACTAGCACAGATACGCAGTATTTT	CASSQDLRAGGTTSTDTQYF
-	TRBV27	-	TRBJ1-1	TGTGCCAGCAGCTTCAGTTGGGGGAACACTGAAGCTTTCTTT	CASSFSWGNTEAFF
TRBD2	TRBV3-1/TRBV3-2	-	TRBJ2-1	TGTGCCAGCAGCGTAAGCGGGGGGGGTGGAAATGAGCAGTTCTTC	CASSVSGGGGNEQFF
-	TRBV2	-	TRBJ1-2	TGTGCCACCAAGTCACGGCAGGGCGGTTTGGCCTTC	CATKSRQGGLAF
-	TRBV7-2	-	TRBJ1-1	TGTGCCAGCAGCCCCAGTGGCAGAGGACGAACGGATACTGAAGCTTTCTTT	CASSPSGRGRTDTEAFF
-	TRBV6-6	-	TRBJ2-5	TGTGCCAGCAGTCCCACGGGGGGCGGGAGAGAGACCCAGTACTTC	CASSPTGGGRETQYF
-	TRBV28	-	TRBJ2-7	TGTGCCAGCAGTTTAAGGGCCTACGAGCAGTACTTC	CASSLRAYEQYF
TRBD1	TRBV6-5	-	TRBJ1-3	TGTGCCAGCAGCCAGGACAGGGCGTCAAACACCATATATTTT	CASSQDRASNTIYF
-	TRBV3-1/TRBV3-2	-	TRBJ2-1	TGTGCCAGCAGCCAGAGGGTTAGCATTGATGAGCAGTTCTTC	CASSQRVSIDEQFF
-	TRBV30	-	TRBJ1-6	TGTGCCTGGAGTGACTCGGCCCTCTATAATTCACCCCTCCACTTT	CAWSDSALYNSPLHF
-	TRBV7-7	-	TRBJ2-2	TGTGCCAGCAGCCCAAGGGGTGGGGGATCCGGGGAGCTGTTTTTT	CASSPRGGGSGELFF
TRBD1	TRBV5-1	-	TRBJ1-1	TGCGCCAGCAGCCGCACGACAGGGGGCGGATCTGAAGCTTTCTTT	CASSRTTGGGSEAFF
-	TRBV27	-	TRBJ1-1	TGTGCCAGCAGTAACAGGGTCGGGAACACTGAAGCTTTCTTT	CASSNRVGNTEAFF
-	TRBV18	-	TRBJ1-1	TGTGCCAGCTCACCAGGGCGGATGAACACTGAAGCTTTCTTT	CASSPGRMNTEAFF
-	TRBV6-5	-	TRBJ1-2	TGTGCCAGCAGTTACATGGGGGGACGGGATAACTATGGCTACACCTTC	CASSYMGGRDNYGYTF
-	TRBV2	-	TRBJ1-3	TGTGCCAGGAGGGTGGACGGAAACACCATATATTTT	CARRVDGNTIYF
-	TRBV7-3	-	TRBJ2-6	TGTGCCTCGGCGCTAAGCTCTGGGGCCAACGTCCTGACTTTC	CASALSSGANVLTF
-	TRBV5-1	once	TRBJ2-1	TGCGCCAGCAGCTTGGAGCAGGGCGCCGATGAGCAGTTCTTC	CASSLEQGADEQFF
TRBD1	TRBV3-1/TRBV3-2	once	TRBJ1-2	TGTGCCAGCAGCCACAATCCAGGGACAGGGGGGGATGGCTACACCTTC	CASSHNPGTGGDGYTF
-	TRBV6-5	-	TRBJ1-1	TGTGCCAGCAGTTACCCCGGGCGGAAGAACACTGAAGCTTTCTTT	CASSYPGRKNTEAFF
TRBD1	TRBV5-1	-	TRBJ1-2	TGCGCCAGCAGCTTGGCTTACGACAGGGTATACTACACCTTC	CASSLAYDRVYYTF
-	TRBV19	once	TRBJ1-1	TGTGCCACTTTCTCCCGCGGGACACTGAACACTGAAGCTTTCTTT	CATFSRGTLNTEAFF
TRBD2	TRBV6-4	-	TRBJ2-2	TGTGCCAGCAGTGCTAGCGGGGGGGGCACCGGGGAGCTGTTTTTT	CASSASGGGTGELFF
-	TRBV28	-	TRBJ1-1	TGTGCCAGCAGTTTTAAGAGTGAAGCTTTCTTT	CASSFKSEAFF
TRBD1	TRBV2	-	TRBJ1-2	TGTGCCAGTACAGGGGGCTGGGGTGGCTACACCTTC	CASTGGWGGYTF
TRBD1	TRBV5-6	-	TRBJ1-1	TGTGCCAGCAGCCTCCAGGGACAGGGCAACACTGAAGCTTTCTTT	CASSLQGQGNTEAFF
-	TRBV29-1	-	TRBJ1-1	TGCAGCGTTGGACAGGCTAATGAAGCTTTCTTT	CSVGQANEAFF
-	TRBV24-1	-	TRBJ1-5	TGTGCCACCAGCCCGGGCAGGGGACCTAATCAGCCCCAGCATTTT	CATSPGRGPNQPQHF